The present T cell receptor beta chain was sequenced within a study of T cells in localized non-small cell lung cancer. Regarding this clone: Its antigen is still unknown.

Study-wide results and caveats: Patients showing higher blood T cell density tended to see longer overall survival. Of the tissues analyzed, uninvolved adjacent lung showed maximal T cell clonality, greater than tumor. Turning up in adjacent lung were a median around 50 of the top 100 tumor clones. Sequence data derive from only one tumor region, so heterogeneity remains possible.

Some clones are missing from TCRdb's copy, which holds only in-frame ones; the method was immunoSEQ multiplex PCR. The sample consists of 2,500 to 3,500 clones, around 26% of them appearing once. The source of this sequence is a man aged 40 to 69 with stage III squamous cell lung carcinoma. Specimen: normal lung tissue next to the tumor, collected before any cancer treatment.

CDR3 in DNA: TGTGCCAGCGTATCTTCAGGGGACACTGAAGCTTTCTTT. It codes for CASVSSGDTEAFF. The chain uses TRBV6-8 and TRBJ1-1, with TRBD1 as a possible D gene (6 bases). The CDR3 contains 13 residues. CDR1 is MNHGY and CDR2 is SAAAGT in the germline V gene. Between the trimmed V and J ends, which lost 8 bases and 3 bases, there was a span of 13 bases.